This T cell receptor (beta chain) was profiled in a study of technical replicates of blood from a handful of donors. V dropped 3 bases and J dropped 0 bases, with 9 bases sitting between them. The CDR3 spans 15 residues. CDR1 and CDR2 from the germline V gene are MNHNS and SASEGT. Sequencing was performed with immunoSEQ multiplex PCR; in TCRdb, only in-frame clones are kept and a portion is missing. The sample carries 74,000 or so clones, about nine tenths recorded once. In its sample, this clone was seen once. The source material was T cells isolated from PBMCs. This TCR came from a human donor in good health. V is TRBV6-1 and J is TRBJ2-1; D is uncertain. This chain's CDR3 is CASSELPTSYNEQFF. The CDR3 DNA reads TGTGCCAGCAGTGAGCTTCCTACCTCCTACAATGAGCAGTTCTTC.